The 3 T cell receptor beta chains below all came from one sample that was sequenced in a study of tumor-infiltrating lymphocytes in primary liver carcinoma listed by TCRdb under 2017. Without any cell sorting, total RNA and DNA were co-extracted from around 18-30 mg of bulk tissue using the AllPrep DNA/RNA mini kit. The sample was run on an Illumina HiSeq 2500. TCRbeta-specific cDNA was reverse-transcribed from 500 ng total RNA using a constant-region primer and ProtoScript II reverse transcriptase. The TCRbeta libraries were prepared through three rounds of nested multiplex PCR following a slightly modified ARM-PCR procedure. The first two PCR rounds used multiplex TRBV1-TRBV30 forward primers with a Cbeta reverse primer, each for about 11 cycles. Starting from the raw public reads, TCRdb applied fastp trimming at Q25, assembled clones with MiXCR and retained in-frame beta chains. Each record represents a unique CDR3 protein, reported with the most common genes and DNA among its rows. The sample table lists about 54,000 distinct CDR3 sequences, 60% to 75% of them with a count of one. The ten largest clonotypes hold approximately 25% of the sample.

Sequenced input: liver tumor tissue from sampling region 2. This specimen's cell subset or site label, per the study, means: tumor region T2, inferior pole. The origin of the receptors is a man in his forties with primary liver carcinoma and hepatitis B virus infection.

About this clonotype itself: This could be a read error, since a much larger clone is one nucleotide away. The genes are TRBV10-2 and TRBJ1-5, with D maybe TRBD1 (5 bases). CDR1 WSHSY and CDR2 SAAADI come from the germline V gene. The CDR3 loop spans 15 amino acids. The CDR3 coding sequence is TGCGCCAGCAGTGAGTCCGGGGGTGAGGGTCAGCCCCAGCAGTTT. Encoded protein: CASSESGGEGQPQQF.

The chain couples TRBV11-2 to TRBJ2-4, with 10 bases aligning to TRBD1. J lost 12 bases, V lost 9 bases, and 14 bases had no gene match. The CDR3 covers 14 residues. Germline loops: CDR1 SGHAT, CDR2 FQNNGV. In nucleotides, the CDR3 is TGTGCCAGTAGAGGGGGACAGGGGATAATCACTCAGTACTTC. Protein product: CASRGGQGIITQYF. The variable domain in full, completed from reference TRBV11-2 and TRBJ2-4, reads EAGVAQSPRYKIIEKRQSVAFWCNPISGHATLYWYQQILGQGPKLLIQFQNNGVVDDSQLPKDRFSAERLKGVDSTLKIQPAKLEDSAVYLCASRGGQGIITQYFGAGTRLSVL.

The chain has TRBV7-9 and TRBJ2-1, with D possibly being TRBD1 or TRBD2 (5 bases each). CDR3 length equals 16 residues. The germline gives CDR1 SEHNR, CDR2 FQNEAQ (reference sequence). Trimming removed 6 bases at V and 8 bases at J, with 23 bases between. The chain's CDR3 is CASRPGRAGVWDEQFF. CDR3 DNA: TGTGCCAGCAGGCCGGGCAGGGCGGGCGTCTGGGATGAGCAGTTCTTC.